A selection of T cell receptor beta chains follows, all from one sample in a study of technical replicates of blood from a handful of donors. Using immunoSEQ multiplex PCR, the repertoire was profiled, and TCRdb retains in-frame clones only, with some absent. The profile shows just over 80,000 clones, approximately 94% of them singletons. Sequencing used T cells isolated from PBMCs. The receptors come from a human donor in good health. The CDR3 runs from the conserved cysteine through the conserved F or W. A D gene is named only where the DNA matches it firmly. Size is omitted from some rows. Given values are once, few, many or a class for expanded clones.

TRBD1 | TRBV14 | - | CASSQVGQGTGELFF
- | TRBV30 | - | CAWTPGGFNTQYF
TRBD2 | TRBV6-4 | few | CASSAGTSGPDTQYF
TRBD1 | TRBV5-1 | - | CASGQGVQTYEQYF
TRBD2 | TRBV5-4 | - | CASTSGLATAGEQYF
- | TRBV13 | - | CASSLTPINTGELFF
TRBD1 | TRBV16 | - | CASSQQGGVETQYF
- | TRBV6-6 | - | CASSYSQDTQYF
- | TRBV7-6 | - | CASSLSGYNEQFF
TRBD1 | TRBV4-2 | - | CASSHILRGSNQPQHF
- | TRBV27 | once | CASSSRTPYTDTQYF
TRBD2 | TRBV7-2 | - | CASSTGGGLAVLYNEQFF
- | TRBV28 | - | CASSPGQMNQPQHF
- | TRBV7-2 | - | CASPGGAINYGYTF
- | TRBV10-3 | - | CAISEPPDSYGYTF
- | TRBV2 | - | CASSERAYSNQPQHF
- | TRBV7-9 | - | CASSLALGGYNEQFF
TRBD2 | TRBV9 | - | CASSPQGLAGEFDEQFF
- | TRBV27 | - | CASSPQWLMTGELFF
- | TRBV29-1 | - | CSVGREAYEQYF
TRBD2 | TRBV7-8 | once | CASSRSSGHISYEQYF
- | TRBV6-1 | - | CASSAGQGDTEAFF
- | TRBV2 | - | CASSGTGRHGYTF
- | TRBV28 | - | CASSFGQTGELFF
TRBD2 | TRBV5-6 | - | CASSLRLSGSYEQYF
- | TRBV5-8 | once | CASSYRWTEDNEQFF
TRBD2 | TRBV6-6 | - | CASSAGGFTYEQYF
TRBD2 | TRBV6-1 | - | CASTPGTSGTDTQYF
TRBD2 | TRBV11-3 | - | CASSLVSGRGPYEQYF
- | TRBV6-5 | - | CASSWEGFNYGYTF